Below, one TCR beta chain is given with its context. Its antigen is still unknown. It has no much larger one-base neighbor in the sample; base qualities were not kept. V drops 1 base and J drops 2 bases, leaving 6 bases in between. The germline V gene sets CDR1 to MNHNS and CDR2 to SASEGT. The CDR3, from cysteine to phenylalanine, totals 14 residues. The read is trimmed to its CDR3 DNA, 42 bases read in frame from base 1. This sample was taken from a study of OX40 agonist ivuxolimab in advanced cancers. With respect to the entire study: Ivuxolimab was a fully human IgG2 agonistic monoclonal antibody targeting the costimulatory receptor OX40 (CD134). Patients were allowed to have had prior anti-PD-1, anti-PD-L1 or anti-CTLA-4 therapy, and around 37% of the dose-escalation patients had previously received checkpoint inhibitors. The point of sequencing TCRbeta in the periphery was to test whether ivuxolimab changed TCR sequence diversity and drove clonal T-cell expansion. A male proportion of around 80% and a mean age of 60 years, ranging from roughly 23 to 80, were recorded for the dose-escalation cohort. Intravenous ivuxolimab was administered to patients every 2 weeks at six dose levels: 0.01, 0.1, 0.3, 1.5, 3 and 10 mg/kg. Three dose-escalation patients achieved partial responses, one with hepatocellular carcinoma and two with cutaneous melanoma. The paper reports the monotherapy dose-escalation portion (N ≈ 50 patients) of the phase I ivuxolimab trial. Of the approximately 50 dose-escalation patients, hepatocellular carcinoma was present in around 20, melanoma in approximately 15, renal cell carcinoma in 9 and head and neck cancer in 9. Paper-wide results and their limitations: In partial responders in the 0.1-3.0 mg/kg groups, normalized peripheral clonal expansion was found to be among the lowest, especially among CD8+ T cells. The antigen specificity of the clonally expanded peripheral T cells was not determined. Clonal expansion of both CD4+ and CD8+ blood T cells was observed from baseline to week 6 at doses 0.1 to 3.0 mg/kg. Low levels of normalized T-cell clonal expansion were also seen in some patients who did not respond. On average, CD8+ T cells showed more expanded clones than CD4+ T cells after ivuxolimab.

Genomic DNA was isolated from the sorted cells so that the TCRbeta CDR3 region could be sequenced. The immunoSEQ Assay was used for sequencing of TCRbeta CDR3 regions. In its TCRdb copy, this immuneACCESS table keeps in-frame sequences only and misses some clones. Where compared with another copy, unresolved V genes explain less than half of these, and the others have no known cause. Here the sample has over 150,000 clones; approximately 94% occur a single time. The ten biggest clones cover approximately 0.32% of the sample. Patients with a history of autoimmune disease or receiving systemic immunosuppression were excluded from the trial. Peripheral blood for TCR sequencing was drawn from every dose cohort at baseline, at cycle 4 day 1 and at cycle 7 day 1. The samples were drawn from a first-in-human, open-label, multicenter phase I dose-escalation trial of ivuxolimab. Adults with locally advanced or metastatic melanoma, renal cell carcinoma, hepatocellular carcinoma or head and neck squamous cell carcinoma were enrolled in the trial. Before TCR sequencing, CD4+ and CD8+ T cells were separately sorted from peripheral blood.

The clonotype was recovered from an adult with an advanced solid tumor such as melanoma, head and neck, liver or kidney cancer. Recombination connected TRBV6-1 to TRBJ1-5; the best D guess is TRBD1, with 5 bases matching. Sequencing was performed on CD4+ or CD8+ T cells sorted from blood, taken in a trial of the OX40 agonist ivuxolimab. The DNA is as follows: TGTGCCAGCAGTGAAGGGGGGGGCAATCAGCCCCAGCATTTT. This sequence encodes CASSEGGGNQPQHF.